This TCR beta chain stems from a study of T cell changes during pregnancy in multiple sclerosis. The CDR3 sequence is 15 residues long. In germline, CDR1 is ENHRY, CDR2 SYGVKD. V lost 3 bases, J lost 1 base, and 3 bases stayed unmatched. This table comes from immunoSEQ multiplex PCR, and its TCRdb copy is limited to in-frame clones, with some not included. The top ten clones hold 0.2% to 0.25% of a sample with tens of thousands of clones, more than 80% of them seen once. The sequences come from CD4+ T cells from peripheral blood mononuclear cells, collected before pregnancy. The TCR sequence derives from a female donor with multiple sclerosis, enrolled in a pregnancy study. The gene calls are TRBV10-3 and TRBJ2-1, with TRBD2 matching over 7 bases. The CDR3 protein is CAISETAGSYNEQFF. The CDR3 DNA reads as TGTGCCATCAGTGAAACAGCGGGATCCTACAATGAGCAGTTCTTC.